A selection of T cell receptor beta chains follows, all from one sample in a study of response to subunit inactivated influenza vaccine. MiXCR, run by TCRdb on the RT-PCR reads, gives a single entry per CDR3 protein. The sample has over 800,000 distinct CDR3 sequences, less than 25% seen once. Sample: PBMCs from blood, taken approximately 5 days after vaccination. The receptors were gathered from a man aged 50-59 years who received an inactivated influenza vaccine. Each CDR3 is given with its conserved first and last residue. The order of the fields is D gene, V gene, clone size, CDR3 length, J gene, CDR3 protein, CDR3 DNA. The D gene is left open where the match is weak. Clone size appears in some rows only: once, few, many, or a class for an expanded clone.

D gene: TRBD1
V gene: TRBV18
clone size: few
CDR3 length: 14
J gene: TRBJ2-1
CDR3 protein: CASSPGQGVNEQFF
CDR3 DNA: TGTGCCAGCTCTCCGGGACAGGGGGTTAATGAGCAGTTCTTC

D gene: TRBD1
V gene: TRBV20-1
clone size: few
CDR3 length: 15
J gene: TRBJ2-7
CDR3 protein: CSARVGGTGTYEQYF
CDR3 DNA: TGCAGTGCTAGAGTTGGGGGGACAGGAACCTACGAGCAGTACTTC

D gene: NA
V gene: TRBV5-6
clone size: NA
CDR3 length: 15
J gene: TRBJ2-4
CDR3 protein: CASSSRELAKNIQYF
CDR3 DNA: TGTGCCAGCAGTTCGAGGGAACTAGCCAAAAACATTCAGTACTTC

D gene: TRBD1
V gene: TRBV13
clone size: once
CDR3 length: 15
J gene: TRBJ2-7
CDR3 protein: CASSARGQPLYEQYF
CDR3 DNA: TGTGCCAGCAGCGCACGGGGACAGCCACTCTACGAGCAGTACTTC

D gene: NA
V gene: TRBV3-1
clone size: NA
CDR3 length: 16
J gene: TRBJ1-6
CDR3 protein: CASSPQHWVVNSPLHF
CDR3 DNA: TGTGCCAGCAGCCCGCAGCACTGGGTCGTTAATTCACCCCTCCACTTT

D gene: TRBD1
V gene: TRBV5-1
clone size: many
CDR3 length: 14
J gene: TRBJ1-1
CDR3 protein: CASSSGTGNTEAFF
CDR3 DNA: TGCGCCAGCAGCTCAGGGACAGGGAACACTGAAGCTTTCTTT

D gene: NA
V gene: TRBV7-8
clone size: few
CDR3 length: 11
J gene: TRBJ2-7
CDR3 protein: CASSLGGMQYF
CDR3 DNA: TGTGCCAGCAGCTTAGGGGGGATGCAGTACTTC

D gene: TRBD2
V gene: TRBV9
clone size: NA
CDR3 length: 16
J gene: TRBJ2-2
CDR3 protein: CASSSSGRFDTGELFF
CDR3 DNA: TGTGCCAGCAGCTCTAGCGGGAGATTTGACACCGGGGAGCTGTTTTTT

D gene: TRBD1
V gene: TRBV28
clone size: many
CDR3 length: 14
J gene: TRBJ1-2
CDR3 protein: CATGQGYNNYGYTF
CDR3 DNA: TGTGCCACGGGACAGGGATATAATAACTATGGCTACACCTTC

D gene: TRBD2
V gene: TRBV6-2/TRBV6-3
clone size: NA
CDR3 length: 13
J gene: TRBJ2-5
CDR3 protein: CASRTQAGETQYF
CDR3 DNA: TGTGCCAGCAGGACACAAGCGGGGGAGACCCAGTACTTC

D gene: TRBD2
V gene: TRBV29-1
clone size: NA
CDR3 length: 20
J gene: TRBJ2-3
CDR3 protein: CSVEDHPPQREGRGPDTQYF
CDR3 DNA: TGCAGCGTTGAAGATCATCCCCCACAGCGGGAGGGCCGAGGCCCAGATACGCAGTATTTT

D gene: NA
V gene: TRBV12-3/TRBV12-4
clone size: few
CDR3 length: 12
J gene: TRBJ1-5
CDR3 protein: CATRRGDQPQHF
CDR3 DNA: TGTGCCACCCGAAGGGGTGATCAGCCCCAGCATTTT

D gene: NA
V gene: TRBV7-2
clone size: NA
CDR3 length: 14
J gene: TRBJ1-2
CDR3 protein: CASSLALGKPGYTF
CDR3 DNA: TGTGCCAGCAGCTTAGCTCTGGGCAAGCCTGGCTACACCTTC

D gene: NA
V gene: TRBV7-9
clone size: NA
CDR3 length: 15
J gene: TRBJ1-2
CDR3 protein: CASSYPPKLLYGYTF
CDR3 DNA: TGTGCCAGCAGCTACCCCCCGAAGCTTCTCTATGGCTACACCTTC

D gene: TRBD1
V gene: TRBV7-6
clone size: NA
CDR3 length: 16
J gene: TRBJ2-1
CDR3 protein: CASSSRQGASYNEQFF
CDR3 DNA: TGTGCCAGCAGCTCCAGACAGGGGGCTTCCTACAATGAGCAGTTCTTC

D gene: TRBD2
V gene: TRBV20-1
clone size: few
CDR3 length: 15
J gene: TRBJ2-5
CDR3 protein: CSASGLAGLQETQYF
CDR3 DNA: TGCAGTGCATCCGGACTAGCGGGTCTCCAAGAGACCCAGTACTTC

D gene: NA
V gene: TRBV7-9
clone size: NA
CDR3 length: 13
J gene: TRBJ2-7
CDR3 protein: CASSKRADYEQYF
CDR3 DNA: TGTGCCAGCAGCAAAAGGGCCGACTACGAGCAGTACTTC

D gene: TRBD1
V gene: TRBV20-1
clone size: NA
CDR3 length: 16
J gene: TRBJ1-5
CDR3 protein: CSARGIAGGGNQPQHF
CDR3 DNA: TGCAGTGCTAGAGGGATAGCAGGGGGAGGCAATCAGCCCCAGCATTTT

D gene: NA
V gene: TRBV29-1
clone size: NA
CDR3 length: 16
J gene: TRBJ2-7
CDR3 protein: CSVEWAGKFGSYEQYF
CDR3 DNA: TGCAGCGTTGAGTGGGCAGGGAAATTTGGGAGCTACGAGCAGTACTTC

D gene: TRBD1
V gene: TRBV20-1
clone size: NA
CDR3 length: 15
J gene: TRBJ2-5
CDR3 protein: CSARPGDRGQETQYF
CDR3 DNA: TGCAGTGCTAGACCCGGGGACAGGGGCCAAGAGACCCAGTACTTC

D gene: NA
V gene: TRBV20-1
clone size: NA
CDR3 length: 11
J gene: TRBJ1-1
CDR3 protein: CSAPNWGEAFF
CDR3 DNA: TGCAGTGCTCCTAACTGGGGGGAGGCTTTCTTT

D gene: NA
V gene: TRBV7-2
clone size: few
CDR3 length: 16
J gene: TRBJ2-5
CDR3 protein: CASSLGRSRGQETQYF
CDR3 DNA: TGTGCCAGCAGCTTAGGTCGATCCAGGGGCCAAGAGACCCAGTACTTC

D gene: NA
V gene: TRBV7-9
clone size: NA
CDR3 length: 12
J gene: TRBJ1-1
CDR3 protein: CASSWGGLAAFF
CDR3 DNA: TGTGCCAGCAGCTGGGGGGGTTTAGCTGCTTTCTTT

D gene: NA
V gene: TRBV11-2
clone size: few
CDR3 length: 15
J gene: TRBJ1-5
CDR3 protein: CASSLEYAPNQPQHF
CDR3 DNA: TGTGCCAGCAGCTTGGAGTACGCACCCAATCAGCCCCAGCATTTT

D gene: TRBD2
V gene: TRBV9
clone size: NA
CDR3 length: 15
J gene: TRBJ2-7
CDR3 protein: CASSVGSGSYYEQYF
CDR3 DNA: TGTGCCAGCAGCGTAGGTAGCGGGAGTTACTACGAGCAGTACTTC

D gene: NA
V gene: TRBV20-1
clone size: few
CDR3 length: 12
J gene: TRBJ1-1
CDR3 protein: CSATGVGTEAFF
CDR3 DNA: TGCAGTGCTACAGGGGTAGGGACTGAAGCTTTCTTT

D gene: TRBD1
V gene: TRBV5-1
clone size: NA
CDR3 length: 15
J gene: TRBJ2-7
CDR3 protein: CASSLEQGFSYEQYF
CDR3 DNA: TGCGCCAGCAGCTTGGAACAGGGGTTTTCCTACGAGCAGTACTTC

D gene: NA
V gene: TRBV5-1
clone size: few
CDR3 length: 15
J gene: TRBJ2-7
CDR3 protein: CASSSRANQDYEQYF
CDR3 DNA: TGCGCCAGCAGCTCCAGGGCTAACCAGGACTACGAGCAGTACTTC

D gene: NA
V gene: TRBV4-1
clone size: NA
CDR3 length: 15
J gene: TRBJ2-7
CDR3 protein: CASSQVAGSLYEQYF
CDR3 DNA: TGCGCCAGCAGCCAAGTAGCAGGGAGCCTATACGAGCAGTACTTC

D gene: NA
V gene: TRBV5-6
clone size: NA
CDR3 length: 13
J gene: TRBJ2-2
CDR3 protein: CASRSGLTGELFF
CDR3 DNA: TGTGCCAGCAGATCCGGACTCACCGGGGAGCTGTTTTTT

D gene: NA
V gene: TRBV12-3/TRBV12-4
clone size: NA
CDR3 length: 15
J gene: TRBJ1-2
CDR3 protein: CASSPRSPTIYGYTF
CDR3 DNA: TGTGCCAGCAGCCCCAGGTCCCCAACTATCTATGGCTACACCTTC

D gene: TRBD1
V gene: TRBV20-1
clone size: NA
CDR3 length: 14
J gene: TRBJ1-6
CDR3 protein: CSASPTGGDSPLHF
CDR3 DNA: TGCAGTGCTAGCCCGACAGGGGGGGATTCACCCCTCCACTTT

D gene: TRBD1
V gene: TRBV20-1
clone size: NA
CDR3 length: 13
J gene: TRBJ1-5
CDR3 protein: CSAGGQARDTQHF
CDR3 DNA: TGCAGTGCCGGCGGACAGGCCCGCGACACCCAGCATTTT

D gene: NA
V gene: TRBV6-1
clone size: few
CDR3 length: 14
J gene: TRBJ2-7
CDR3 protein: CASRVGRGSYEQYF
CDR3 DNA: TGTGCCAGCAGGGTGGGGAGAGGGTCCTACGAGCAGTACTTC

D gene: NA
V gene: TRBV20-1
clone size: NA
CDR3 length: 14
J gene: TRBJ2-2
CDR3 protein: CSARGPRGTGELFF
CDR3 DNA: TGCAGTGCCAGGGGACCCCGCGGCACCGGGGAGCTGTTTTTT

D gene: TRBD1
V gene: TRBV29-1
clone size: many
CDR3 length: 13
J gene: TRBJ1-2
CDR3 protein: CSVIKTGTYGYTF
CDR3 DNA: TGCAGCGTGATAAAGACAGGGACCTATGGCTACACCTTC

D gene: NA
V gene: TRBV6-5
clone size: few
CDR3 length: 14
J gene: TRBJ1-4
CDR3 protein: CASSYARVGEKLFF
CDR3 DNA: TGTGCCAGCAGTTACGCCAGGGTTGGGGAAAAACTGTTTTTT

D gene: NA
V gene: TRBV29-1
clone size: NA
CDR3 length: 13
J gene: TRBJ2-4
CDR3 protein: CSVGPGGKNIQYF
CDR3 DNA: TGCAGCGTTGGGCCAGGCGGAAAAAACATTCAGTACTTC

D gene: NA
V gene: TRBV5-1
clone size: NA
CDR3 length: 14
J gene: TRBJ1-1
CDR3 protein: CASSLAPGATEAFF
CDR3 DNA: TGCGCCAGCAGCTTGGCTCCGGGGGCCACTGAAGCTTTCTTT

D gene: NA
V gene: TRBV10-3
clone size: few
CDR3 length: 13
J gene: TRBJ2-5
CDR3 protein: CAISKGKPETQYF
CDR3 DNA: TGTGCCATCAGTAAGGGAAAACCAGAGACCCAGTACTTC

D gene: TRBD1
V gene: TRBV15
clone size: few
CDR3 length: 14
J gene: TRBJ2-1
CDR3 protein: CATRGTGLRNEQFF
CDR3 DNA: TGTGCCACCCGTGGGACAGGGTTGAGGAATGAGCAGTTCTTC

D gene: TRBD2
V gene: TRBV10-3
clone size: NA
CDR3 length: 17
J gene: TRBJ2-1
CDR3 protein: CAISGSSGGFSYNEQFF
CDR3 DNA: TGTGCCATCAGTGGATCCAGCGGGGGCTTCTCCTACAATGAGCAGTTCTTC

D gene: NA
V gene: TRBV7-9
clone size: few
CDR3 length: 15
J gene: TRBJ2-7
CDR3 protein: CASSLVYDRNYEQYF
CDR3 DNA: TGTGCCAGCAGCTTAGTTTACGACAGAAATTACGAGCAGTACTTC